The 7 T cell receptor beta chains below were found in one sample sequenced in a study of blood T cells in healthy people across ages. Combining a sample-barcoded 5' primer with a J-beta primer mix, a second PCR ran for roughly 7 to 12 cycles. MiXCR, applied by TCRdb to the 5' RACE reads, yields one record per CDR3 protein. The sample records about 940,000 distinct CDR3 sequences, roughly 48% being singletons. Sequenced input: blood. The receptors originated from a man aged 25-45 years in good health.

The chain links TRBV2 to TRBJ2-3; no definite D call. Trimming shortened V by 0 bases and J by 7 bases, and 5 bases separated the two germline ends. Looked up from germline, CDR1 is SNHLY and CDR2 is FYNNEI. This CDR3 has 12 amino acids. Here the CDR3 reads CASSEATNTQYF. The CDR3, as DNA: TGTGCCAGCAGTGAAGCTACAAATACGCAGTATTTT. The entire variable domain, with the rest obtained from reference TRBV2 and TRBJ2-3, is as follows: EPEVTQTPSHQVTQMGQEVILRCVPISNHLYFYWYRQILGQKVEFLVSFYNNEISEKSEIFDDQFSVERPDGSNFTLKIRSTKLEDSAMYFCASSEATNTQYFGPGTRLTVL.

This clonotype showed up just a few times. This chain joins TRBV20-1 and TRBJ2-7; 8 nucleotides align to TRBD1. CDR3 length equals 15 residues. Looked up from germline, CDR1 is DFQATT and CDR2 is SNEGSKA (reference sequence). The junction had 10 bases not matched to a gene; V was cut back by 6 bases and J by 0 bases. Here the CDR3 DNA reads TGCAGTGCAACCGACAGGGGATATAGCTCCTACGAGCAGTACTTC. Its protein product is CSATDRGYSSYEQYF.

The chain employs TRBV29-1 and TRBJ2-6, with D unclear. The germline V and J ends were trimmed by 0 bases and 2 bases, with 8 bases remaining between them. Germline V gene sequence: CDR1 SQVTM, CDR2 ANQGSEA. This CDR3 is 15 amino acids long. The CDR3: CSVEDGRAGANVLTF. CDR3 in DNA: TGCAGCGTTGAAGATGGCCGGGCTGGGGCCAACGTCCTGACTTTC.

This clonotype was detected only once. The J gene is TRBJ2-1, the V gene TRBV24-1; tentatively, D is TRBD1 or TRBD2 (7 bases each). Near its end, the DNA agrees better with TRBJ2-7, so the J call may be wrong. Germline V CDR1 and CDR2: KGHDR, SFDVKD. This CDR3 region has 16 residues. The CDR3, as DNA: TGTGCCACCAGTGATCTCAGGGGGGGGTCCTACAATGAGCAGTACTTC. Translating it yields CATSDLRGGSYNEQYF.

The rearrangement links TRBV5-1 to TRBJ1-4; D ambiguous. V was trimmed by 4 bases and J by 6 bases, leaving 16 bases between them. The CDR3 sequence is 15 residues long. Looked up from germline, CDR1 is SGHRS and CDR2 is YFSETQ. CDR3 bases: TGCGCCAGCAGCCCTACAGCTTTTAGGGATGAAAAACTGTTTTTT. Encoded protein: CASSPTAFRDEKLFF.

CDR3 DNA sequence: TGTGCCAGCAGCCAAAACCCGAAGGCGGAGACCCAGTACTTC. Its protein product is CASSQNPKAETQYF. V usage is TRBV7-2 and J usage is TRBJ2-5, with no clear D. V was shortened by 5 bases and J by 5 bases, with 15 bases between the two germline ends. Germline CDR1 reads SGHTA; CDR2 reads FQGNSA. CDR3 length: 14 amino acids.

The gene calls are TRBV18 and TRBJ2-1; 7 positions agree with TRBD1. V dropped 0 bases and J dropped 1; count of bases not matched to a gene: 3. The CDR3 totals 16 residues. Germline CDR1 and CDR2: KGHSH and LQKENI. CDR3 coding DNA: TGTGCCAGCTCACCACCCGACAGGGCATCCTACAATGAGCAGTTCTTC. Translation: CASSPPDRASYNEQFF. Based on the CDR3 plus reference TRBV18 and TRBJ2-1, the full variable domain is NAGVMQNPRHLVRRRGQEARLRCSPMKGHSHVYWYRQLPEEGLKFMVYLQKENIIDESGMPKERFSAEFPKEGPSILRIQQVVRGDSAAYFCASSPPDRASYNEQFFGPGTRLTVL.